This TCR beta chain is drawn from a study of a mutant IDH1 vaccine in newly diagnosed glioma. The V gene's germline CDR1 is MGHDK and CDR2 SYGVNS. This CDR3 is built from 15 residues. Trimming took 4 bases from V and 3 from J, leaving 13 bases between them. Regarding this clone: Its antigen is unknown.

Regarding time point: week 23, last vaccination. Vaccination comprised doses that each held 300 ug of mutant IDH1 20-mer peptide, plus topical imiquimod. Assay used: immunoSEQ multiplex PCR; TCRdb lists only in-frame clones, some missing. The sample carries about 33,000 clones, roughly 90% recorded once. The source material was PBMCs, sampled from a glioma patient whose treatment included an IDH1 peptide vaccine. V usage is TRBV25-1 and J usage is TRBJ2-1; D tentatively reads TRBD1 or TRBD2 (5 bases each). The clonotype comes from a man aged 40-49 years with glioma. CDR3 residues: CASSVGAGGYNEQFF. CDR3 DNA sequence: TGTGCCAGCAGTGTCGGGGCTGGGGGCTACAATGAGCAGTTCTTC. Combining the CDR3 with reference TRBV25-1 and TRBJ2-1 gives the whole variable domain EADIYQTPRYLVIGTGKKITLECSQTMGHDKMYWYQQDPGMELHLIHYSYGVNSTEKGDLSSESTVSRIRTEHFPLTLESARPSHTSQYLCASSVGAGGYNEQFFGPGTRLTVL.